This TCR beta chain derives from a study of cytomegalovirus exposure and HLA in healthy donors. Points from the study as a whole: Rarity held for most TCR sequences, but there were some public TCRs that occurred in many donors. Altogether, about 160 TCR beta chains were recorded as cytomegalovirus-associated. It was reportedly the case that the classifier diagnosed cytomegalovirus status with high specificity and sensitivity.

J lost 7 bases, V lost 4 bases, and 8 bases had no gene match. CDR3 size: 15 residues. Germline V gene sequence: CDR1 SGHNT, CDR2 YENEEA. For this clone: Antigen unknown.

Data came from immunoSEQ multiplex PCR; TCRdb stores just in-frame clones and leaves some out. The table includes 200,000 to 300,000 clones, about 90% detected once. The donors were members of the roughly 120-subject validation cohort (separate from the roughly 670-subject first cohort). The gene calls are TRBV11-3 and TRBJ2-1, with 9 positions matching TRBD2. Sequenced input: PBMCs. This TCR came from a man between 18 and 35 years old in good health and CMV-seropositive. CDR3 in amino acids: CASSSAGGPRNEQFF. CDR3 DNA sequence: TGTGCCAGCAGCTCTGCGGGAGGGCCGAGGAATGAGCAGTTCTTC.